What follows are 9 T cell receptor beta chains derived from one specimen sequenced in a study of Ad26.COV2.S vaccination and SARS-CoV-2 variants. The method was immunoSEQ multiplex PCR; TCRdb's version includes in-frame clones alone and lacks a portion of them. The sample lists 400,000 to 450,000 clones, roughly 90% occurring once. Indicated treatment: around 19 received Ad26.COV2.S at low or high dose, single or two shots; roughly five received placebo; per-sample allocation not given. Sample collection was performed on day 63 after the first vaccine or placebo injection. The specimen was peripheral blood, collected in a trial of Ad26.COV2.S vaccine versus placebo. These receptors came from a person between 18 and 59 years old who received the Ad26.COV2.S COVID-19 vaccine or a placebo.

The chain carries TRBV3-1 (or the pseudogene TRBV3-2) and TRBJ2-6, with D possibly being TRBD2 (5 bases). Germline V gene lookup returns CDR1 LGHDT and CDR2 YNNKEL (reference sequence). CDR3 length equals 16 residues. Trimming pared 4 bases from V and 0 bases from J, leaving 10 bases between. CDR3: CASSPRRDSGANVLTF. The CDR3 nucleotides are TGTGCCAGCAGCCCCCGACGGGACTCTGGGGCCAACGTCCTGACTTTC.

V gene TRBV2 combines with J gene TRBJ2-1; 9 nucleotides line up with TRBD1. Germline loops: CDR1 SNHLY, CDR2 FYNNEI. This CDR3 is built from 15 residues. With V trimmed by 2 bases and J by 3 bases, 2 bases remained unmatched. DNA for the CDR3: TGTGCCAGCAGTGAAACGGGACAGGGCTACAATGAGCAGTTCTTC. This sequence encodes CASSETGQGYNEQFF.

For this clone: This same CDR3 is encoded by further DNA sequences in the sample. V is TRBV5-4 and J is TRBJ2-2, with 14 bases that match TRBD2. CDR1 is SGHNT and CDR2 is YYREEE in the germline V gene (reference sequence). V lost 4 bases and J lost 4; bases outside the gene matches: 3. The CDR3 is made up of 16 amino acids. DNA for the CDR3: TGTGCCAGCAGCCCGGGACTAGCGGGAGTCACCGGGGAGCTGTTTTTT. Its protein is CASSPGLAGVTGELFF. Full variable domain (outside the CDR3, taken from reference TRBV5-4 and TRBJ2-2): ETGVTQSPTHLIKTRGQQVTLRCSSQSGHNTVSWYQQALGQGPQFIFQYYREEENGRGNFPPRFSGLQFPNYSSELNVNALELDDSALYLCASSPGLAGVTGELFFGEGSRLTVL.

The genes are TRBV3-1 (or the pseudogene TRBV3-2) and TRBJ2-3, with D unclear. This CDR3 has 20 amino acids. The germline V gene has CDR1 LGHDT and CDR2 YNNKEL (reference sequence). V was trimmed by 0 bases and J by 0 bases, leaving 22 bases between them. The CDR3 loop reads CASSQDIPPKQTPSTDTQYF. CDR3 DNA: TGTGCCAGCAGCCAAGATATTCCCCCAAAACAGACACCCAGCACAGATACGCAGTATTTT.

V usage is TRBV5-1 and J usage is TRBJ2-1; D is unclear. In germline, CDR1 is SGHRS, CDR2 YFSETQ. Trimming pared 4 bases from V and 0 bases from J, leaving 8 bases between. CDR3 length equals 14 residues. The CDR3 DNA is TGCGCCAGCAGCCGCTCAACCTCCTACAATGAGCAGTTCTTC. Translation: CASSRSTSYNEQFF.

The V gene is TRBV10-3, the J gene TRBJ2-7; perhaps TRBD1 as D (6 bases). The CDR3 covers 14 residues. Trimming removed 2 bases at V and 4 bases at J, with 12 bases between. Looked up from germline, CDR1 is ENHRY and CDR2 is SYGVKD. As DNA, the CDR3 is TGTGCCATCAGTGAGCAGGACAGAGAGTACGAGCAGTACTTC. Translating it yields CAISEQDREYEQYF.

This chain uses TRBV7-9 with TRBJ2-1, with 10 bases aligning to TRBD2. The junction had 13 bases not matched to a gene; V was cut back by 5 bases and J by 6 bases. This CDR3 region has 17 residues. Germline CDR1 reads SEHNR; CDR2 reads FQNEAQ (reference sequence). The CDR3 DNA reads as TGTGCCAGCAGCCCCATCCGTTCTAGCGGGAGTGGCAATGAGCAGTTCTTC. Residues: CASSPIRSSGSGNEQFF. Supplemented by reference TRBV7-9 and TRBJ2-1, the full variable domain reads DTGVSQNPRHKITKRGQNVTFRCDPISEHNRLYWYRQTLGQGPEFLTYFQNEAQLEKSRLLSDRFSAERPKGSFSTLEIQRTEQGDSAMYLCASSPIRSSGSGNEQFFGPGTRLTVL.

The chain is built from TRBV28 and TRBJ2-3, with 8 nucleotides matching TRBD2. Germline lookup yields CDR1 MDHEN and CDR2 SYDVKM. This CDR3 spans 15 amino acids. V shed 5 bases and J 2 bases; nucleotides not matched to a gene: 6. The CDR3 DNA follows: TGTGCCAGCAGTCGACAAGCGGGAGTCACAGATACGCAGTATTTT. Amino acids: CASSRQAGVTDTQYF. Looking up the rest from reference TRBV28 and TRBJ2-3 gives the full variable domain: DVKVTQSSRYLVKRTGEKVFLECVQDMDHENMFWYRQDPGLGLRLIYFSYDVKMKEKGDIPEGYSVSREKKERFSLILESASTNQTSMYLCASSRQAGVTDTQYFGPGTRLTVL.

The chain recombines TRBV3-1 (or the pseudogene TRBV3-2) with TRBJ2-7, with 11 bases lining up with TRBD2. The CDR3 totals 16 residues. Germline-derived CDR1 and CDR2 are LGHDT and YNNKEL (reference sequence). Trimming took 0 bases from V and 2 from J; bases not matched to a gene: 3. The CDR3 loop reads CASSQDGTSGAYEQYF. For the CDR3, the DNA is TGTGCCAGCAGCCAAGATGGGACTAGCGGCGCCTACGAGCAGTACTTC.